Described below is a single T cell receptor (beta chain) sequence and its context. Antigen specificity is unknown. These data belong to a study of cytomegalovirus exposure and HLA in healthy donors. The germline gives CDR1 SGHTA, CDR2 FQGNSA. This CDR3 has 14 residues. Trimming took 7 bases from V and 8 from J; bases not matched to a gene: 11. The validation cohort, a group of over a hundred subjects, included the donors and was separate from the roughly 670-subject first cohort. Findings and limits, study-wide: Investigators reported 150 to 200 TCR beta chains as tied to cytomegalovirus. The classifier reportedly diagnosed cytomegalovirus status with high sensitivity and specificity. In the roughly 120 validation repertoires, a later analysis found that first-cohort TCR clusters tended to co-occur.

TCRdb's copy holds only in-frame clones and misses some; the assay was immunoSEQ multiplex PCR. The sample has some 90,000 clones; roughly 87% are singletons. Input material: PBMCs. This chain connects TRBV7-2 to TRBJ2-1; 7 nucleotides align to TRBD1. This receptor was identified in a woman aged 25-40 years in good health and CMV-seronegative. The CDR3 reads CASTGRGHWYEQFF. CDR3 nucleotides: TGTGCCAGCACCGGTAGGGGGCACTGGTATGAGCAGTTCTTC.